This T cell receptor beta chain was observed in a study of neurological immune-mediated disorders. In every sequencing run, more than 170 million TCR-beta sequences were generated from 15-18 subjects. MiXCR, run by TCRdb on the 5' RACE reads, gives a single entry per CDR3 protein. Of 54,000 or so distinct CDR3 sequences in the sample, around 4% were seen once. There are 13 residues in the CDR3. From germline, CDR1 is DFQATT and CDR2 SNEGSKA (reference sequence). Trimming cost V 1 base and J 4 bases, with 8 bases left between them. This clonotype was seen at least ten times. The rearrangement uses TRBV20-1 and TRBJ1-3; no definite D call. This receptor was identified in a man between 60 and 70 years old with multiple sclerosis. The specimen was PBMCs. As DNA, the CDR3 is TGCAGTGCTAGAGGACATACAGGAAACACCATATATTTT. It codes for CSARGHTGNTIYF.